This T cell receptor (beta chain) was identified in a study of blood T cell repertoires in COVID-19. About the study: Some COVID-19 samples were acute and others convalescent; all came from the United States, Italy and Spain. The cDNA or gDNA used as material had been derived from T cells, B-cell-depleted T cells, or PBMCs.

Participant age was roughly 18 to 90 years, and participants resided in 25 or so US areas. Two consecutive negative NP/OP PCR tests, clearance, or resolved symptoms defined Cohort 3 recovery. Assay used: immunoSEQ multiplex PCR; TCRdb lists only in-frame clones, some missing. Counted here are a few hundred thousand clones, 80% to 85% occurring once; the ten biggest clones make up less than 7%. The receptor was derived from a woman aged 35 to 49 who had recovered from COVID-19. Sequenced sample: PBMCs or T cells enriched from blood (not recorded which).

In nucleotides, the CDR3 is TGTGCCAGCAGCCCGGAAGGGGGCAATCAGCCCCAGCATTTT. Translating it yields CASSPEGGNQPQHF. The chain couples TRBV7-9 to TRBJ1-5, with D perhaps matching TRBD1 (5 bases). The ends were cut back, 5 bases at V and 2 bases at J, with 10 bases in the middle. Germline V gives CDR1 SEHNR, CDR2 FQNEAQ (reference sequence). The CDR3 is made up of 14 amino acids. The full variable domain, its missing parts supplied by reference TRBV7-9 and TRBJ1-5, is DTGVSQNPRHKITKRGQNVTFRCDPISEHNRLYWYRQTLGQGPEFLTYFQNEAQLEKSRLLSDRFSAERPKGSFSTLEIQRTEQGDSAMYLCASSPEGGNQPQHFGDGTRLSIL.